A selection of T cell receptor beta chains follows, all from one sample in a study of T cell responses to AZD1222 COVID-19 vaccine. Clones were sequenced by immunoSEQ multiplex PCR, and TCRdb holds only the in-frame ones, with some missing. The table includes about 120,000 clones, roughly 86% detected once. Sequenced material: peripheral blood, taken 28 days after the second AZD1222 dose. These TCRs come from an adult who received the AZD1222 COVID-19 vaccine. CDR3s include the opening cysteine and the closing phenylalanine or tryptophan. A D gene is named only where the DNA matches it firmly. The listing skips clone size in some rows; elsewhere it reads once, few, many or a size class.

j_call d_call v_call clone_size cdr3_nt cdr3_aa
TRBJ2-3 . TRBV30 . TGTGCCTGGAGAAGAGGCAAGTCGAGCACAGATACGCAGTATTTT CAWRRGKSSTDTQYF
TRBJ1-6 TRBD1 TRBV6-5 . TGTGCCAGCAACCGGGACAGCTCCTATAATTCACCCCTCCACTTT CASNRDSSYNSPLHF
TRBJ1-2 TRBD1 TRBV7-2 . TGTGCCAGCAGCGTCCGGGACAGCAACAACTATGGCTACACCTTC CASSVRDSNNYGYTF
TRBJ2-1 . TRBV6-5 . TGTGCCAGCAGCCCGCTCGGGCTAGGTGAGCAGTTCTTC CASSPLGLGEQFF
TRBJ2-1 . TRBV24-1 . TGTGCCACCAGTGATGGCGGGGGCGGAACTTACAATGAGCAGTTCTTC CATSDGGGGTYNEQFF
TRBJ2-7 . TRBV28 . TGTGCCAGCAATAGGGGGGGGGCCCCGTCGTCTTCCGAGCAGTACTTC CASNRGGAPSSSEQYF
TRBJ1-1 TRBD1 TRBV18 . TGTGCCAGCTCGGACAGGGCGGTAACTGAAGCTTTCTTT CASSDRAVTEAFF
TRBJ2-7 TRBD2 TRBV11-3 . TGTGCCAGCAGCTTAGCTCTTACTAGCGGGGTCCTCTTC CASSLALTSGVLF
TRBJ2-7 . TRBV14 . TGTGCCAGCAGCCAAGAAGTAGGGGCAGCCTACGAGCAGTACTTC CASSQEVGAAYEQYF
TRBJ2-2 TRBD2 TRBV6-5 . TGTGCCAGCACGGGAGGTACCGGGGAGCTGTTTTTT CASTGGTGELFF
TRBJ2-2 TRBD2 TRBV9 . TGTGCCAGCAGCGTCGGAGCTCGTCTAGCGGGAGGCACCGGGGAGCTGTTTTTT CASSVGARLAGGTGELFF
TRBJ1-2 TRBD1 TRBV30 few TGTGCCTGGAGAGGTCTGGGACAGGGGGCGGGTGGCTACACCTTC CAWRGLGQGAGGYTF
TRBJ1-6 TRBD1 TRBV20-1 few TGCAGTGCTAGTACAGGGGATACCTATAATTCACCCCTCCACTTT CSASTGDTYNSPLHF
TRBJ2-1 TRBD2 TRBV4-3 few TGCGCCAGCAGCCAAACCCTCAGCGGGGGAGTCTACAATGAGCAGTTCTTC CASSQTLSGGVYNEQFF
TRBJ1-1 . TRBV18 once TGTGCCAGCTCAGAATCGCAGGGAGCTCGCATGAACACTGAAGCTTTCTTT CASSESQGARMNTEAFF